The entry below gives a single TCR beta chain sequence along with its context. The target antigen is unknown. This entry is derived from a study of cytomegalovirus exposure and HLA in healthy donors. PCR involved 60 Vbeta and 13 Jbeta primers. Libraries were prepared by immunoSEQ multiplex PCR; TCRdb keeps only in-frame clonotypes and omits some of them. Its table lists some 64,000 clones. Participants comprised healthy donors of bone marrow. General study points: In an earlier analysis, productive rearrangement rates for most beta V segments clustered near 87% or 30%. HLA alleles were associated with 16,000 or so TCR beta sequences in a later analysis at 0.05 false discovery rate.

Specimen: PBMCs. This TCR came from a woman aged 30 to 39 in good health and CMV-seronegative.

DNA of the CDR3: TGTGCCAGTACTAAACAGGGGGCAGGTAATTCACCCCTCCACTTT. This codes for CASTKQGAGNSPLHF. The genes are TRBV19 and TRBJ1-6; TRBD1 matches 9 bases. Germline V gives CDR1 LNHDA, CDR2 SQIVND (reference sequence). The V gene end was trimmed by 7 bases and the J gene end by 6 bases; junction bases not matched to a gene: 7. CDR3 length equals 15 residues. The full variable domain, its missing parts supplied by reference TRBV19 and TRBJ1-6, is DGGITQSPKYLFRKEGQNVTLSCEQNLNHDAMYWYRQDPGQGLRLIYYSQIVNDFQKGDIAEGYSVSREKKESFPLTVTSAQKNPTAFYLCASTKQGAGNSPLHFGNGTRLTVT.